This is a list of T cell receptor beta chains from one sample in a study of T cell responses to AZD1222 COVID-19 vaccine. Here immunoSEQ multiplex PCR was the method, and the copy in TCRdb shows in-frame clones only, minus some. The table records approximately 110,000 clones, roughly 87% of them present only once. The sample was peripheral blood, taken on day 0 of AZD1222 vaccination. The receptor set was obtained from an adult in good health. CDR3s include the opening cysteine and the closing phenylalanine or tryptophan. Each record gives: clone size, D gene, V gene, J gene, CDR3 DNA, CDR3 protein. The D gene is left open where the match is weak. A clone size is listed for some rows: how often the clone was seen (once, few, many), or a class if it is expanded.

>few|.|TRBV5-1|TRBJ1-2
TGCGCCAGCAGCTTGGATGGACAGCGACGGTATGGCTACACCTTC
CASSLDGQRRYGYTF
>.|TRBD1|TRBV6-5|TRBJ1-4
TGTGCCAGCAGCACCGGGACAGAAGGCGAAAAACTGTTTTTT
CASSTGTEGEKLFF
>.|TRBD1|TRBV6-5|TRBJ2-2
TGTGCCAGCAAAACAGGGGACACCGGGGAGCTGTTTTTT
CASKTGDTGELFF
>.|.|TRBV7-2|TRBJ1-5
TGTGCCAGCAGCTTACAGGGGAATCAGCCCCAGCATTTT
CASSLQGNQPQHF
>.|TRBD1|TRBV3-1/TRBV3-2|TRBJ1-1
TGTGCCAGCAGCCAAGAAAGGGGGCGCGACATATCTGACACTGAAGCTTTCTTT
CASSQERGRDISDTEAFF
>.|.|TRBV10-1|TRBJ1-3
TGCGCCACCGCTCAGGGTGCTGGAAACACCATATATTTT
CATAQGAGNTIYF
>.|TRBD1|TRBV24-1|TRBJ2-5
TGTGCCACCAGTGATCCAGGGGGAGAGACCCAGTACTTC
CATSDPGGETQYF
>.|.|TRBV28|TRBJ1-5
TGTGCCAGCAGTCTTCAGGGCCTCGGCAATCAGCCCCAGCATTTT
CASSLQGLGNQPQHF
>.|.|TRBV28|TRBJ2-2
TGTGCCAGTCGAGGGCTCGACACCGGGGAGCTGTTTTTT
CASRGLDTGELFF
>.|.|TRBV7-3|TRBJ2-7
TGTGCCAGCAGCTTAGGGGGCTCTAGCTCCTACGAGCAGTACTTC
CASSLGGSSSYEQYF
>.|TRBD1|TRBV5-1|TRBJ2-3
TGCGCCAGCAGCTTGGGGGGACAGTCCTCAGACACAGATACGCAGTATTTT
CASSLGGQSSDTDTQYF
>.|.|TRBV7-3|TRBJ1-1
TGTGCCAGCAGCTTAATAGGGGCTACTGAAGCTTTCTTT
CASSLIGATEAFF
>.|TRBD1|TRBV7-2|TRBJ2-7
TGTGCCAGCAGCTTAGCAGGTGGACAGGGGGCCTACGAGCAGTACTTC
CASSLAGGQGAYEQYF
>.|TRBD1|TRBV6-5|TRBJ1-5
TGTGCCAGCAGGCCAGGGGGATATAGCAATCAGCCCCAGCATTTT
CASRPGGYSNQPQHF
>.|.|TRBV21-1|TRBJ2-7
TGTGCCAGCACGATGCGGGCAGGGCTCCTCTCCTACGAGCAGTACTTC
CASTMRAGLLSYEQYF
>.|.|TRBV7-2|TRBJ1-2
TGTGCCAGCAGCTTAGGACTCATAGGCGGCTACACCTTC
CASSLGLIGGYTF